Below are 28 T cell receptor beta chains sequenced from a single sample in a study of technical replicates of blood from a few donors. Sequenced by immunoSEQ multiplex PCR; TCRdb stores in-frame clones only, minus some. The table shows 12,000 or so clones, with approximately 90% occurring only once. Material: PBMCs. The receptors were sampled from a human donor in good health.

The rearrangement links TRBV11-3 to TRBJ1-3; D is unresolved. Germline CDR1 is SGHNT and CDR2 is YENEEA. The CDR3 length is 13 residues. The ends were cut back, 6 bases at V and 5 bases at J, with 11 bases in the middle. The CDR3, as DNA: TGTGCCAGCAGTCGGCAGCGGAGAAACACCATATATTTT. Translating it yields CASSRQRRNTIYF.

This clone was seen just once. The chain links TRBV2 to TRBJ1-2, with 8 bases fitting TRBD1. The CDR3 contains 13 residues. The V gene's germline CDR1 is SNHLY and CDR2 FYNNEI. V shed 7 bases and J 4 bases; nucleotides not matched to a gene: 5. The CDR3 DNA reads TGTGCCAGCATCCAGGGGGCTATCTATGGCTACACCTTC. Translated, it gives CASIQGAIYGYTF. Variable domain in full (rest from reference TRBV2 and TRBJ1-2): EPEVTQTPSHQVTQMGQEVILRCVPISNHLYFYWYRQILGQKVEFLVSFYNNEISEKSEIFDDQFSVERPDGSNFTLKIRSTKLEDSAMYFCASIQGAIYGYTFGSGTRLTVV.

The count of this clone is one. J is TRBJ2-1 and V is TRBV30, with D possibly matching TRBD1 (6 bases). V was clipped by 0 bases and J by 9 bases, with 15 bases between them. The V gene's germline CDR1 is GTSNPN and CDR2 SVGIG (reference sequence). CDR3 size: 14 residues. The CDR3 DNA reads TGTGCCTGGAGTGTAGGGGGTAGCGTGGGTGAGCAGTTCTTC. Translating it yields CAWSVGGSVGEQFF.

The chain combines TRBV30 with TRBJ2-5; 7 bases map to TRBD1. The CDR3 loop spans 14 amino acids. J lost 5 bases, V lost 0 bases, and 6 bases had no gene match. CDR1 and CDR2 (germline): GTSNPN, SVGIG (reference sequence). The CDR3 loop reads CAWSVAGGGETQYF. The CDR3 nucleotides are TGTGCCTGGAGTGTGGCAGGGGGTGGGGAGACCCAGTACTTC.

The chain is built from TRBV7-9 and TRBJ2-7; unclear D gene. The germline CDR1 and CDR2 sequences are SEHNR and FQNEAQ (reference sequence). V was clipped by 1 base and J by 2 bases, with 9 bases between them. This CDR3 contains 14 residues. CDR3 protein: CASSLGENPYEQYF. The CDR3 DNA reads TGTGCCAGCAGCTTAGGAGAGAATCCCTACGAGCAGTACTTC.

J is TRBJ2-3 and V is TRBV6-1; 9 bases are a match to TRBD2. Germline V gene sequence: CDR1 MNHNS, CDR2 SASEGT. Germline trimming cut 0 bases from V and 4 bases from J; bases unmatched to any gene: 2. The CDR3 contains 15 residues. CDR3 residues: CASSEASGSPDTQYF. CDR3 in DNA: TGTGCCAGCAGTGAAGCTAGCGGGAGCCCAGATACGCAGTATTTT.

J is TRBJ1-1 and V is TRBV5-4, with D uncertain. The CDR3 length is 13 residues. Germline values: CDR1 SGHNT, CDR2 YYREEE (reference sequence). V lost 0 bases and J lost 11, with 14 bases in between. In DNA form, the CDR3 reads TGTGCCAGCAGCTTGGCCGGAACCATAGCGGCTTTCTTT. As protein: CASSLAGTIAAFF.

The rearrangement links TRBV19 to TRBJ2-2; TRBD1 agrees at 9 bases. This CDR3 has 15 amino acids. CDR1 is LNHDA and CDR2 is SQIVND in the germline V gene (reference sequence). With V trimmed by 5 bases and J by 4 bases, 5 bases remained unmatched. This CDR3 reads CASSFGTGPTGELFF. In nucleotides, the CDR3 is TGTGCCAGTAGTTTTGGGACAGGGCCCACCGGGGAGCTGTTTTTT.

The chain has TRBV2 and TRBJ2-7; D remains ambiguous. V was shortened by 4 bases and J by 7 bases, with 5 bases between the two germline ends. Germline loops: CDR1 SNHLY, CDR2 FYNNEI. There are 10 residues in the CDR3. The CDR3 is CASSGVEQYF. The CDR3 bases are TGTGCCAGCAGTGGAGTAGAGCAGTACTTC. Based on the CDR3 plus reference TRBV2 and TRBJ2-7, the full variable domain is EPEVTQTPSHQVTQMGQEVILRCVPISNHLYFYWYRQILGQKVEFLVSFYNNEISEKSEIFDDQFSVERPDGSNFTLKIRSTKLEDSAMYFCASSGVEQYFGPGTRLTVT.

V gene TRBV2 combines with J gene TRBJ2-1; 12 nucleotides align to TRBD2. Germline CDR1 reads SNHLY; CDR2 reads FYNNEI. The CDR3 is 15 amino acids. The ends lost 8 bases at V and 7 bases at J; junction bases unmatched: 9. CDR3 sequence (DNA): TGTGCCAGCCGTCGACTAGCGGGAGTCATGAATGAGCAGTTCTTC. Protein product: CASRRLAGVMNEQFF.

The V gene is TRBV19, the J gene TRBJ2-1; 9 nucleotides line up with TRBD2. V lost 0 bases and J lost 2; bases outside the gene matches: 2. Germline CDR1 and CDR2: LNHDA and SQIVND (reference sequence). CDR3 length equals 16 residues. CDR3 coding DNA: TGTGCCAGTAGTATAGATCTAGCGGGAACCTACAATGAGCAGTTCTTC. Protein product: CASSIDLAGTYNEQFF. The full variable domain, with the rest looked up from reference TRBV19 and TRBJ2-1, is DGGITQSPKYLFRKEGQNVTLSCEQNLNHDAMYWYRQDPGQGLRLIYYSQIVNDFQKGDIAEGYSVSREKKESFPLTVTSAQKNPTAFYLCASSIDLAGTYNEQFFGPGTRLTVL.

The chain carries TRBV28 and TRBJ2-3; TRBD1 matches 12 bases. Germline CDR1 MDHEN, CDR2 SYDVKM. This CDR3 is 15 amino acids long. V shed 11 bases and J 2 bases; nucleotides not matched to a gene: 8. The CDR3 region has the DNA TGTGCCTGGAGCCGGGACAGGGGGCCCACAGATACGCAGTATTTT. It translates to CAWSRDRGPTDTQYF.

This chain joins TRBV10-3 and TRBJ1-2; D not certain. V shed 10 bases and J shed 1 base, with 13 bases lying between them. There are 13 residues in the CDR3. Germline CDR1 reads ENHRY; CDR2 reads SYGVKD. CDR3 sequence (DNA): TGTGCCACCCGGGAGGGCCGTAACTATGGCTACACCTTC. Translating gives CATREGRNYGYTF.

This clone came up once. V is TRBV5-1 and J is TRBJ2-1, with 9 bases aligning to TRBD1. The J segment lost 5 bases and the V segment lost 6 bases, leaving 9 bases of the junction unmatched. The CDR3 is 15 amino acids. Germline V gene sequence: CDR1 SGHRS, CDR2 YFSETQ. The CDR3 nucleotides read TGCGCCAGCACCCTCCGGGACAGGGAAAACAATGAGCAGTTCTTC. As protein: CASTLRDRENNEQFF.

The V call is TRBV14, the J call TRBJ1-2; 9 nucleotides line up with TRBD1. With 0 bases clipped from V and 5 bases from J, the junction kept 22 bases outside the gene matches. Germline V lookup: CDR1 SGHDN, CDR2 FVKESK. This CDR3 contains 21 residues. This chain's CDR3 is CASSQDTWETPGGTGKYGYTF. The DNA of the CDR3 is TGTGCCAGCAGCCAAGATACGTGGGAGACGCCGGGGGGGACAGGGAAGTATGGCTACACCTTC.

The gene calls are TRBV27 and TRBJ2-1; TRBD2 is a possible D gene (5 bases). The ends were cut back, 5 bases at V and 6 bases at J, with 20 bases in the middle. Germline V gene data show CDR1 as MNHEY and CDR2 as SMNVEV (reference sequence). This CDR3 is 16 amino acids long. CDR3 amino acids: CASSPRRIEGINEQFF. Written as DNA, the CDR3 is TGTGCCAGCAGTCCCCGCCGGATTGAGGGAATCAATGAGCAGTTCTTC.

The chain employs TRBV5-6 and TRBJ2-3, with 13 bases identical to TRBD2. In germline, CDR1 is SGHDT, CDR2 YYEEEE. The CDR3 has 16 amino acids. Trimming at V came to 0 bases and at J to 5 bases, leaving 3 bases not matched to a gene. CDR3 DNA sequence: TGTGCCAGCAGCTTGGCACTAGCGGGAGGGATAGATACGCAGTATTTT. Residues: CASSLALAGGIDTQYF.

The rearrangement links TRBV29-1 to TRBJ1-1, with TRBD1 matching 9 bases. Germline CDR1 reads SQVTM; CDR2 reads ANQGSEA. Trimming at V came to 7 bases and at J to 5 bases, leaving 8 bases not matched to a gene. This CDR3 comprises 13 residues. The CDR3 sequence is CSGRDRGGTEAFF. The DNA of the CDR3 is TGCAGCGGTAGAGACAGGGGGGGGACTGAAGCTTTCTTT. The whole variable domain, remainder taken from reference TRBV29-1 and TRBJ1-1, is SAVISQKPSRDICQRGTSLTIQCQVDSQVTMMFWYRQQPGQSLTLIATANQGSEATYESGFVIDKFPISRPNLTFSTLTVSNMSPEDSSIYLCSGRDRGGTEAFFGQGTRLTVV.

This clone was observed a handful of times. As DNA, the CDR3 is TGTGCCAGCAGCTTACGGGGGAGGCGGGACGAGCAGTACTTC. Its protein product is CASSLRGRRDEQYF. The rearrangement uses TRBV7-2 and TRBJ2-7, with TRBD2 as a possible D gene (6 bases). Germline V gene sequence: CDR1 SGHTA, CDR2 FQGNSA. V lost 2 bases to trimming and J lost 5 bases, with 13 bases between them. The CDR3 length is 14 residues.

This clone was counted a single time. The rearrangement links TRBV7-6 to TRBJ2-3; TRBD2 matches 10 bases. The germline CDR1 and CDR2 sequences are SGHVS and FNYEAQ. The CDR3 sequence is 19 residues long. Trimming removed 1 base from V and 4 bases from J; junction bases left unmatched: 14. CDR3 sequence reads: CASSLELLAGRAGADTQYF. CDR3 coding DNA: TGTGCCAGCAGCTTAGAGTTACTAGCGGGACGGGCAGGCGCAGATACGCAGTATTTT.

The chain carries TRBV30 and TRBJ1-1; 11 bases are shared with TRBD1. CDR1 and CDR2 (germline): GTSNPN, SVGIG (reference sequence). The CDR3 is 14 residues long. Trimming cost V 0 bases and J 4 bases; bases outside gene matches: 1. The CDR3: CAWSVGTGGTEAFF. CDR3 coding DNA: TGTGCCTGGAGTGTAGGGACAGGGGGCACTGAAGCTTTCTTT.

The chain has TRBV7-9 and TRBJ1-2; 7 nucleotides match TRBD1. CDR3 length equals 15 residues. Trimming at V came to 5 bases and at J to 4 bases, leaving 10 bases not matched to a gene. Germline V CDR1 and CDR2: SEHNR, FQNEAQ (reference sequence). CDR3: CASSPTGRLGYGYTF. In DNA form, the CDR3 reads TGTGCCAGCAGCCCGACAGGGCGGTTGGGCTATGGCTACACCTTC.

The chain joins TRBV5-6 to TRBJ1-2; the match to TRBD1 covers 10 bases. The CDR3 is 14 residues long. Germline V gene data show CDR1 as SGHDT and CDR2 as YYEEEE. Trimming took 3 bases from V and 6 from J; bases not matched to a gene: 5. The CDR3 region has the DNA TGTGCCAGCAGCTCTGGACAGGGGGTTGATGGCTACACCTTC. Protein: CASSSGQGVDGYTF.

This rearrangement joins TRBV5-6 to TRBJ1-2; possible D gene TRBD1, 5 bases. Germline V gene data show CDR1 as SGHDT and CDR2 as YYEEEE. The CDR3 has 14 amino acids. The ends were cut back, 4 bases at V and 4 bases at J, with 14 bases in the middle. Here the CDR3 DNA reads TGTGCCAGCAGCCCTGGGAACAGGATCTATGGCTACACCTTC. This codes for CASSPGNRIYGYTF.

This clone was seen a single time. This rearrangement joins TRBV6-5 to TRBJ2-2; D perhaps matches TRBD1 (6 bases). The V gene's germline CDR1 is MNHEY and CDR2 SVGAGI. This CDR3 contains 15 residues. The V gene lost 10 bases and the J gene lost 4 bases, with 19 bases spanning the gap. CDR3: CATGEGQGFTGELFF. CDR3 bases: TGTGCCACCGGGGAAGGTCAGGGGTTCACCGGGGAGCTGTTTTTT.

J is TRBJ2-1 and V is TRBV4-2; 9 positions match TRBD2. CDR3 length: 15 amino acids. The junction had 4 bases not matched to a gene; V was cut back by 0 bases and J by 7 bases. Germline V gives CDR1 LGHNA, CDR2 YNFKEQ. The CDR3 region is CASSQDRTSGNEQFF. CDR3 in DNA: TGTGCCAGCAGCCAAGATCGAACTAGCGGGAATGAGCAGTTCTTC.

This sequence joins TRBV18 and TRBJ1-1, with D unresolved. The CDR3 is 13 amino acids. V gave up 2 bases and J gave up 3 bases, with 7 bases separating them. Germline lookup yields CDR1 KGHSH and CDR2 LQKENI. The CDR3 here is CASSPTGDTEAFF. The CDR3 DNA follows: TGTGCCAGCTCACCAACGGGAGACACTGAAGCTTTCTTT.

The J gene is TRBJ2-3, the V gene TRBV6-6; 11 bases match TRBD1. Per germline, CDR1 MNHNY and CDR2 SVGAGI (reference sequence). The J segment lost 4 bases and the V segment lost 6 bases, leaving 0 bases of the junction unmatched. CDR3 length equals 13 residues. In DNA form, the CDR3 reads TGTGCCAGCAGGGACAGGGGGCCAGATACGCAGTATTTT. Residues: CASRDRGPDTQYF.